This T cell receptor beta chain was sequenced for a study of cytomegalovirus exposure and HLA in healthy donors. The PCR used 60 Vbeta and 13 Jbeta primers. Clones were sequenced by immunoSEQ multiplex PCR, and TCRdb holds only the in-frame ones, with some missing. The sample consists of over 90,000 clones, under 65% of them appearing once. As regards this clone: The sample carries other DNA sequences with the same CDR3.

The specimen was PBMCs. The sequence was obtained from a man aged 55 to 70 in good health and CMV-seronegative.

The CDR3 loop is CASSSGQSNTEAFF. The DNA for the CDR3 is TGTGCCAGCAGCTCCGGACAGAGTAACACTGAAGCTTTCTTT. The rearrangement links TRBV13 to TRBJ1-1; the D gene is possibly TRBD1 (6 bases). The CDR3 contains 14 residues. The germline V gene has CDR1 PRHDT and CDR2 FYEKMQ (reference sequence). Trimming cost V 4 bases and J 2 bases, with 11 bases left between them. The whole variable domain, remainder taken from reference TRBV13 and TRBJ1-1, is AAGVIQSPRHLIKEKRETATLKCYPIPRHDTVYWYQQGPGQDPQFLISFYEKMQSDKGSIPDRFSAQQFSDYHSELNMSSLELGDSALYFCASSSGQSNTEAFFGQGTRLTVV.